These 15 T cell receptor beta chains were all obtained from the same sample, sequenced in a study of OX40 agonist ivuxolimab in advanced cancers. Sequencing was performed with immunoSEQ multiplex PCR; in TCRdb, only in-frame clones are kept and a portion is missing. The sample shows about 80,000 clones, approximately 90% of them seen only once. This material consisted of CD4+ or CD8+ T cells sorted from blood, taken in a trial of the OX40 agonist ivuxolimab. Every receptor here comes from an adult with an advanced solid tumor such as melanoma, head and neck, liver or kidney cancer.

The V call is TRBV7-8, the J call TRBJ2-1; 9 nucleotides match TRBD2. Germline assignment: CDR1 SGHVS and CDR2 FQNEAQ. V was pared by 3 bases and J by 5 bases, with 8 bases of the junction left unmatched. This CDR3 contains 16 residues. The CDR3 region is CASSFSSLAGNNEQFF. CDR3 DNA: TGTGCCAGCAGCTTTTCATCGCTAGCGGGAAACAATGAGCAGTTCTTC. The whole variable domain, remainder taken from reference TRBV7-8 and TRBJ2-1, is GAGVSQSPRYKVAKRGQDVALRCDPISGHVSLFWYQQALGQGPEFLTYFQNEAQLDKSGLPSDRFFAERPEGSVSTLKIQRTQQEDSAVYLCASSFSSLAGNNEQFFGPGTRLTVL.

Note on this clone: This CDR3 is also generated by other DNA sequences in the sample. This chain joins TRBV27 and TRBJ2-7; 11 bases map to TRBD2. The CDR3 is 15 residues long. V dropped 4 bases and J dropped 4; count of bases not matched to a gene: 6. The germline V gene has CDR1 MNHEY and CDR2 SMNVEV (reference sequence). CDR3: CASSSLAGGSYEQYF. The CDR3 DNA sequence: TGTGCCAGCAGTTCTTTAGCGGGAGGGTCTTACGAGCAGTACTTC.

The J gene is TRBJ2-3, the V gene TRBV6-1, with D perhaps matching TRBD2 (5 bases). CDR3 length: 14 amino acids. Germline CDR1 MNHNS, CDR2 SASEGT. V shed 3 bases and J shed 9 bases, with 16 bases lying between them. CDR3 protein: CASSEQNPRVTQYF. CDR3 sequence (DNA): TGTGCCAGCAGTGAGCAAAATCCGAGGGTAACGCAGTATTTT.

The chain links TRBV28 to TRBJ2-7; 9 bases match TRBD2. The CDR3 is 16 residues long. Losses at the gene ends were 4 bases for V and 4 bases for J; bases not matched to a gene: 11. CDR1 is MDHEN and CDR2 is SYDVKM in the germline V gene. In DNA, the CDR3 is TGTGCCAGCAGTTCTGGCGCGGGAGGGAGATGGTACGAGCAGTACTTC. Encoded protein: CASSSGAGGRWYEQYF. The whole variable domain, remainder taken from reference TRBV28 and TRBJ2-7, is DVKVTQSSRYLVKRTGEKVFLECVQDMDHENMFWYRQDPGLGLRLIYFSYDVKMKEKGDIPEGYSVSREKKERFSLILESASTNQTSMYLCASSSGAGGRWYEQYFGPGTRLTVT.

The V call is TRBV18, the J call TRBJ2-7, with D perhaps matching TRBD1 (6 bases). Germline V CDR1 and CDR2: KGHSH, LQKENI. There are 14 residues in the CDR3. V was pared by 2 bases and J by 3 bases, with 11 bases between. The CDR3 coding sequence is TGTGCCAGCTCACCAAACCCCAGGGGCTACGAGCAGTACTTC. This sequence encodes CASSPNPRGYEQYF. Supplemented by reference TRBV18 and TRBJ2-7, the full variable domain reads NAGVMQNPRHLVRRRGQEARLRCSPMKGHSHVYWYRQLPEEGLKFMVYLQKENIIDESGMPKERFSAEFPKEGPSILRIQQVVRGDSAAYFCASSPNPRGYEQYFGPGTRLTVT.

V gene TRBV6-5 combines with J gene TRBJ1-4; no clear D. CDR1 and CDR2 from the germline V gene are MNHEY and SVGAGI. The V end lost 2 bases, the J end lost 5 bases, and 12 bases lay between the germline ends. The CDR3 contains 15 residues. The DNA of the CDR3 is TGTGCCAGCAGTTACGGTGGCAGAACCAATGAAAAACTGTTTTTT. Residues: CASSYGGRTNEKLFF.

The chain combines TRBV27 with TRBJ2-3; D gene uncertain. The CDR3 covers 12 residues. Per the germline V gene, CDR1 is MNHEY and CDR2 is SMNVEV (reference sequence). Trimming removed 6 bases at V and 0 bases at J, with 4 bases between. CDR3 DNA sequence: TGTGCCAGCAGACCAAGCACAGATACGCAGTATTTT. This sequence encodes CASRPSTDTQYF.

The chain employs TRBV7-9 and TRBJ2-1; D not resolved. With 5 bases removed from V and 7 bases from J, the gap between germline ends came to 3 bases. The CDR3 loop spans 10 amino acids. Germline V gives CDR1 SEHNR, CDR2 FQNEAQ (reference sequence). The chain's CDR3 is CASSHNEQFF. The CDR3 DNA is TGTGCCAGCAGCCATAATGAGCAGTTCTTC.

This chain uses TRBV15 with TRBJ2-5, with a possible D match to TRBD1 (6 bases). The CDR3 totals 13 residues. Germline CDR1 is LNHNV and CDR2 is YYDKDF (reference sequence). Between the trimmed V and J ends, which lost 3 bases and 4 bases, there was a span of 9 bases. In nucleotides, the CDR3 is TGTGCCACCAGCAGGGACAGAAGAGAGACCCAGTACTTC. Its translation: CATSRDRRETQYF.

The chain carries TRBV19 and TRBJ2-5; D is unclear. The CDR3 loop spans 15 amino acids. The germline V gene encodes CDR1 LNHDA and CDR2 SQIVND (reference sequence). The V end lost 5 bases, the J end lost 0 bases, and 13 bases lay between the germline ends. The CDR3 is CASSLSLGYQETQYF. The CDR3 region has the DNA TGTGCCAGTAGTCTTTCCCTGGGGTACCAAGAGACCCAGTACTTC.

J is TRBJ1-5 and V is TRBV4-3; D gene ambiguous. V lost 1 base, J lost 4 bases, and 8 bases lay in between. From germline, CDR1 is LGHNA and CDR2 YSLEER. The CDR3 contains 14 residues. CDR3 nucleotides: TGCGCCAGCAGCCAAGGGGGAGAGAATCAGCCCCAGCATTTT. It codes for CASSQGGENQPQHF.

The chain's CDR3 is CASSIGPSGSQPQHF. The DNA of the CDR3 is TGTGCCAGTAGTATAGGCCCTTCAGGGAGTCAGCCCCAGCATTTT. The V call is TRBV19, the J call TRBJ1-5; D is perhaps TRBD1 (5 bases). The length of the CDR3 is 15 residues. V was clipped by 1 base and J by 6 bases, with 13 bases between them. From germline, CDR1 is LNHDA and CDR2 SQIVND (reference sequence).

The gene calls are TRBV28 and TRBJ1-3; a possible D gene is TRBD1 (5 bases). V was pared by 5 bases and J by 7 bases, with 18 bases between. Germline loops: CDR1 MDHEN, CDR2 SYDVKM. The CDR3 sequence is 15 residues long. The CDR3 loop is CASSPAGGLGNTIYF. CDR3 in DNA: TGTGCCAGCAGTCCCGCGGGGGGGTTAGGGAACACCATATATTTT.

V gene TRBV29-1 combines with J gene TRBJ2-3; 7 bases are a match to TRBD2. This CDR3 has 15 residues. J was trimmed by 3 bases and V by 3 bases; bases with no gene match: 9. The germline CDR1 and CDR2 sequences are SQVTM and ANQGSEA. CDR3 in amino acids: CSVDRGGSGTDTQYF. DNA for the CDR3: TGCAGCGTTGACAGAGGCGGGAGTGGGACAGATACGCAGTATTTT.

The CDR3 reads CASSPLAANYGYTF. CDR3 in DNA: TGTGCCAGCTCACCTCTTGCAGCTAACTATGGCTACACCTTC. The chain combines TRBV18 with TRBJ1-2; no clear D. Germline CDR1 is KGHSH and CDR2 is LQKENI. The CDR3 contains 14 residues. The V end was cut by 3 bases, the J end by 0 bases, with 8 bases between. The full variable domain, rest sourced from reference TRBV18 and TRBJ1-2, is NAGVMQNPRHLVRRRGQEARLRCSPMKGHSHVYWYRQLPEEGLKFMVYLQKENIIDESGMPKERFSAEFPKEGPSILRIQQVVRGDSAAYFCASSPLAANYGYTFGSGTRLTVV.